This T cell receptor beta chain was recorded in a study of T-cell reconstitution after alpha-beta-depleted transplantation in children. Findings of the study overall: The high TCRbeta diversity at day 60 in some patients came from surviving recipient T cells and thymic progenitors. Newly made T cells mostly supplied T-cell counts and diversity one year after transplant. Expanded graft clones numbering several hundred reportedly gave rise to alpha-beta T cells about two months after transplant.

Unique molecular identifiers were incorporated into the prepared TCRbeta library. Via MiXCR, TCRdb re-called the PCR reads, giving one row per CDR3 protein. The table lists about 340,000 distinct CDR3 sequences, around 15% of them singletons. This clonotype appeared a few times. Its antigen is still unknown. Trimming left V 5 bases short and J 6 bases short, with 13 bases between. This CDR3 comprises 13 residues. Per germline, CDR1 SGHAT and CDR2 FQNNGV. The sample here was PBMCs, mostly from graft donor cells, taken 360 days after TCRalphabeta/CD19-depleted stem cell transplant. The rearrangement uses TRBV11-2 and TRBJ1-1; D is possibly TRBD1 (6 bases). The TCR was taken from a male patient aged 2-10 years who had a stem cell transplant for acute lymphoblastic leukemia, so the T cells may come from the graft donor. This CDR3 is CASSRFRGSEAFF. The CDR3 DNA reads TGTGCCAGCAGCAGATTCAGGGGCTCTGAAGCTTTCTTT.